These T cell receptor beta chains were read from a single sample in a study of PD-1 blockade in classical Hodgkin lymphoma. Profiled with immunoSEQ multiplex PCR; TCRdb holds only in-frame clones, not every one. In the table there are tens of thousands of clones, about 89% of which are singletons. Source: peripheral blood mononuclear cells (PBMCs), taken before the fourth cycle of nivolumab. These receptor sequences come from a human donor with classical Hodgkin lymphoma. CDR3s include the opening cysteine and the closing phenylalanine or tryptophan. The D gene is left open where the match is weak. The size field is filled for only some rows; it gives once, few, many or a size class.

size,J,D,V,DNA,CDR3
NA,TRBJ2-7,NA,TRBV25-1,TGTGCCAGCAGCCACCTGGGTCAACCCTACGAGCAGTACTTC,CASSHLGQPYEQYF
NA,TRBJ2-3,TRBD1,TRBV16,TGTGCCAGCAGCCAATTGGGGACAGGACCGACAGATACGCAGTATTTT,CASSQLGTGPTDTQYF
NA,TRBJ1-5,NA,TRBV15,TGTGCCACCCGCACGATGGGCAGCAATCAGCCCCAGCATTTT,CATRTMGSNQPQHF
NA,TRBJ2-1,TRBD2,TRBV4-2,TGTGCCAGCAGCCAAGTAAGCGGGGGGGCTGATGAGCAGTTCTTC,CASSQVSGGADEQFF
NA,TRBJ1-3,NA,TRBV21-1,TGTGCCAGCAGCAAAGGACAGGGGCAGAGGCATCGAAACACCATATATTTT,CASSKGQGQRHRNTIYF
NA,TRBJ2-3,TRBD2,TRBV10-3,TGTGCCCTCGGCAGCGGGGCTAGCACAGATACGCAGTATTTT,CALGSGASTDTQYF
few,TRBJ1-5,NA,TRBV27,TGTGCCAGCAGTTTATCGGGGGTGGGAAGCAATCAGCCCCAGCATTTT,CASSLSGVGSNQPQHF
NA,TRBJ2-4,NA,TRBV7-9,TGTGCCAGCAGCTTCGAACAGGGCGAAAACATTCAGTACTTC,CASSFEQGENIQYF
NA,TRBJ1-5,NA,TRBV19,TGTGCCAGTAGAGAAGGACTGTGGGGCCCCCCGAATCAGCCCCAGCATTTT,CASREGLWGPPNQPQHF
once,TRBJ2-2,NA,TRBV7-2,TGTGCCAGCAGCTCCGCGCTGACTCAGACCGGGGAGCTGTTTTTT,CASSSALTQTGELFF
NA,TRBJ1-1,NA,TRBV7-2,TGTGCCAGCAGCTACAGAGACACTGAAGCTTTCTTT,CASSYRDTEAFF
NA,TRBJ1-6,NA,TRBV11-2,TGTGCCAGCAGCTTAGTGGCAGGGGATAATTCACCCCTCCACTTT,CASSLVAGDNSPLHF
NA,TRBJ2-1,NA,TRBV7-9,TGTGCCAGCAGCGGATGGTGGGGGCCGATCAATGAGCAGTTCTTC,CASSGWWGPINEQFF
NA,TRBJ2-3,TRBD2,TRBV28,TGTGCCAGCAGTTTCCCCCTAGCGGGGGAAGATACGCAGTATTTT,CASSFPLAGEDTQYF
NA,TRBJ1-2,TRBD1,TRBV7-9,TGTGCCAGCAGCTTACGGGACAGGGATAACTATGGCTACACCTTC,CASSLRDRDNYGYTF
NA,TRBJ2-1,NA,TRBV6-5,TGTGCCAGCAGTCTAGGAGTATACAATGAGCAGTTCTTC,CASSLGVYNEQFF
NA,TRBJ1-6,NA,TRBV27,TGTGCCAGCAGTTTATCCGCCAATTCACCCCTCCACTTT,CASSLSANSPLHF
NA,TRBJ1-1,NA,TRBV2,TGTGCCAGCAGTGAAGGGCCCGGACAGACTTCAAAAGCTTTCTTT,CASSEGPGQTSKAFF
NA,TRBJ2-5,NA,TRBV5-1,TGCGCCAGCAGCTTGGATGAGACCCAGTACTTC,CASSLDETQYF
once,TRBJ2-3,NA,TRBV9,TGTGCCAGCAGCGTAGAAACACTGGGTGTCCTTGGCACAGATACGCAGTATTTT,CASSVETLGVLGTDTQYF
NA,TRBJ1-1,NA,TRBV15,TGTGCCACCAGCACAACAGGGATTAACACTGAAGCTTTCTTT,CATSTTGINTEAFF
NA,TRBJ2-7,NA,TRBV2,TGTGCCAATTGGGACTTGGACGGTAGAACCGACGAGCAGTACTTC,CANWDLDGRTDEQYF
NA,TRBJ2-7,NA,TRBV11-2,TGTGCCAGCAGCTTAATTCGGGGCGCTCCCTACGAGCAGTACTTC,CASSLIRGAPYEQYF
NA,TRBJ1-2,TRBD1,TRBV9,TGTGCCAGCAGCGGGTGGGACAGGTATGGATATGGCTACACCTTC,CASSGWDRYGYGYTF
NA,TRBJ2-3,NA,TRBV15,TGTGCCACCGGTCCGTGGGGGGCGTATACGCAGTATTTT,CATGPWGAYTQYF
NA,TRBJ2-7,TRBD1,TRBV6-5,TGTGCCAGCAGTTACGGACAGGATGGCTACGAGCAGTACTTC,CASSYGQDGYEQYF
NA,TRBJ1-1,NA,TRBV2,TGTGCCAGCAGTGAAGGGACTGAAGCTTTCTTT,CASSEGTEAFF
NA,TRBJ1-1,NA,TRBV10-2,TGCGCCAGCAGTCTACAGGGCTTCGAAGCTTTCTTT,CASSLQGFEAFF
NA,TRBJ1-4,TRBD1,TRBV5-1,TGCGCCAGCAGCTCAACCGGGACAGGGGGCCCAGCTAATGAAAAACTGTTTTTT,CASSSTGTGGPANEKLFF